The 20 T cell receptor beta chains below were found in one sample sequenced in a study of T cell repertoires in cytomegalovirus infection. TCRdb recomputed calls from the reads with MiXCR, one row per CDR3 protein. Of under 850,000 distinct CDR3 sequences in the sample, roughly a third were seen once. Sequenced input: PBMCs. All receptors derive from a human donor in good health (CMV status not recorded). Some clones in this sample may be carry-over from other donors' samples.

This clonotype was counted a few times. The genes are TRBV12-3 or TRBV12-4 and TRBJ1-5; 7 nucleotides align to TRBD1. V shed 1 base and J 0 bases; nucleotides not matched to a gene: 6. This CDR3 comprises 17 residues. CDR3 sequence (DNA): TGTGCCAGCAGTTTAGGAGGGGGCAGGGATAGCAATCAGCCCCAGCATTTT. Residues: CASSLGGGRDSNQPQHF.

The genes are TRBV19 and TRBJ1-5; 10 nucleotides align to TRBD1. The J segment lost 4 bases and the V segment lost 5 bases, leaving 11 bases of the junction unmatched. Germline CDR1 and CDR2: LNHDA and SQIVND (reference sequence). The CDR3 consists of 17 residues. This CDR3 reads CASSLPTGGWGNQPQHF. The CDR3 coding sequence is TGTGCCAGTAGTCTTCCGACAGGGGGCTGGGGAAATCAGCCCCAGCATTTT.

There are many counts of this clonotype. The chain couples TRBV7-8 to TRBJ1-1; D is possibly TRBD1 (6 bases). The germline gives CDR1 SGHVS, CDR2 FQNEAQ. Trimming stripped 5 bases from V and 5 bases from J, with 18 bases between. There are 15 residues in the CDR3. Written as DNA, the CDR3 is TGTGCCAGCAGCCCCCTGGGGGGGGCTAGAACTGAAGCTTTCTTT. Translation gives CASSPLGGARTEAFF. Full variable domain (outside the CDR3, taken from reference TRBV7-8 and TRBJ1-1): GAGVSQSPRYKVAKRGQDVALRCDPISGHVSLFWYQQALGQGPEFLTYFQNEAQLDKSGLPSDRFFAERPEGSVSTLKIQRTQQEDSAVYLCASSPLGGARTEAFFGQGTRLTVV.

This clonotype was recorded at least ten times. V and J are TRBV7-2 and TRBJ2-1, with 8 bases matching TRBD2. V lost 5 bases, J lost 6 bases, and 6 bases stayed unmatched. Per germline, CDR1 SGHTA and CDR2 FQGNSA. The CDR3 loop spans 14 amino acids. The CDR3 loop reads CASSRGLASNEQFF. The CDR3 nucleotides read TGTGCCAGCAGCCGAGGACTAGCAAGCAATGAGCAGTTCTTC. The full variable domain, completed using reference TRBV7-2 and TRBJ2-1, is GAGVSQSPSNKVTEKGKDVELRCDPISGHTALYWYRQSLGQGLEFLIYFQGNSAPDKSGLPSDRFSAERTGGSVSTLTIQRTQQEDSAVYLCASSRGLASNEQFFGPGTRLTVL.

Many counts were recorded for this clonotype. This chain uses TRBV7-2 with TRBJ2-3; TRBD2 agrees at 9 bases. This CDR3 is built from 15 residues. The germline gives CDR1 SGHTA, CDR2 FQGNSA. The V and J ends lost 3 bases and 0 bases, in that order; junction bases with no gene match: 1. The CDR3 loop reads CASSFGTSSTDTQYF. The CDR3 DNA reads TGTGCCAGCAGCTTCGGGACTAGCAGCACAGATACGCAGTATTTT.

In the case of this clonotype: Sequence at one end of the junction differs from germline and may be a read error. The chain recombines TRBV15 with TRBJ2-3; 9 nucleotides align to TRBD1. Germline V CDR1 and CDR2: LNHNV, YYDKDF (reference sequence). The CDR3 has 16 amino acids. CDR3 sequence reads: CATSTQGQGLEDAQYF. The DNA of the CDR3 is TGTGCCACCAGCACCCAAGGACAGGGGCTAGAAGATGCGCAGTATTTT.

The rearrangement links TRBV24-1 to TRBJ1-2; no reliable D call. This CDR3 spans 13 amino acids. Germline CDR1 reads KGHDR; CDR2 reads SFDVKD. V was shortened by 5 bases and J by 5 bases, with 11 bases between the two germline ends. CDR3 nucleotide sequence: TGTGCCACCAGTGGCCCCGGACCGTATGGCTACACCTTC. Encoded protein: CATSGPGPYGYTF.

This clonotype was seen a few times. CDR3 sequence: CASSSTVTSGNTIYF. DNA for the CDR3: TGTGCCAGCTCCTCGACGGTTACTTCTGGAAACACCATATATTTT. This chain connects TRBV18 to TRBJ1-3, with D uncertain. CDR3 length equals 15 residues. With 6 bases removed from V and 1 base from J, the gap between germline ends came to 13 bases. Germline V lookup: CDR1 KGHSH, CDR2 LQKENI.

The chain employs TRBV19 and TRBJ2-7; 11 nucleotides line up with TRBD1. The CDR3 runs to 16 residues. Trimming cost V 4 bases and J 0 bases; bases outside gene matches: 5. Germline V gives CDR1 LNHDA, CDR2 SQIVND (reference sequence). The CDR3: CASSTPGQGASYEQYF. The CDR3 nucleotides read TGTGCCAGTAGTACCCCCGGACAGGGGGCCTCCTACGAGCAGTACTTC. The full variable domain, its missing parts supplied by reference TRBV19 and TRBJ2-7, is DGGITQSPKYLFRKEGQNVTLSCEQNLNHDAMYWYRQDPGQGLRLIYYSQIVNDFQKGDIAEGYSVSREKKESFPLTVTSAQKNPTAFYLCASSTPGQGASYEQYFGPGTRLTVT.

This clonotype was detected only a few times. The chain joins TRBV5-1 to TRBJ2-7; 10 bases align to TRBD1. Per germline, CDR1 SGHRS and CDR2 YFSETQ. The CDR3 has 14 residues. V gave up 5 bases and J gave up 9 bases; unmatched junction bases: 11. CDR3 loop: CASRVSGQGRGQYF. In nucleotides, the CDR3 is TGCGCCAGCAGGGTCTCGGGACAGGGGAGGGGGCAGTACTTC.

The rearrangement joins TRBV20-1 to TRBJ1-2, with 7 positions matching TRBD1. Trimming took 1 base from V and 0 from J; bases not matched to a gene: 5. Germline CDR1 and CDR2: DFQATT and SNEGSKA (reference sequence). The CDR3 is made up of 15 amino acids. The CDR3 sequence: CSARASGTANYGYTF. In DNA, the CDR3 is TGCAGTGCTAGAGCTTCCGGGACAGCTAACTATGGCTACACCTTC.

The rearrangement joins TRBV6-2 or TRBV6-3 to TRBJ2-4, with D possibly TRBD2 on 6 matching bases. Germline loops: CDR1 MNHEY, CDR2 SVGEGT. The ends were cut back, 0 bases at V and 4 bases at J, with 13 bases in the middle. The CDR3 contains 16 residues. The CDR3 is CASSYSGVSGKNIQYF. CDR3 DNA: TGTGCCAGCAGTTACTCAGGGGTTAGCGGAAAAAACATTCAGTACTTC.

The CDR3 DNA reads TGCAGTGCTCCCATCCTCAGCTCCTACGAGCAGTACTTC. Translation: CSAPILSSYEQYF. The rearrangement links TRBV20-1 to TRBJ2-7; D remains ambiguous. The CDR3 length is 13 residues. The V end was cut by 5 bases, the J end by 0 bases, with 11 bases between. Germline CDR1 reads DFQATT; CDR2 reads SNEGSKA (reference sequence).

In its sample, this clonotype was seen many times. The V and J genes are TRBV7-3 and TRBJ2-3; 12 bases match TRBD2. Germline loops: CDR1 SGHTA, CDR2 FQGTGA. The CDR3 covers 14 residues. J lost 6 bases, V lost 6 bases, and 4 bases had no gene match. CDR3 amino acids: CASSSSGGADTQYF. CDR3 nucleotides: TGTGCCAGCAGTTCTAGCGGGGGGGCCGATACGCAGTATTTT.

The J gene is TRBJ1-5, the V gene TRBV12-5; D ambiguous. With 1 base removed from V and 4 bases from J, the gap between germline ends came to 5 bases. From germline, CDR1 is LGHNT and CDR2 FRNRAP. This CDR3 is built from 13 residues. This CDR3 reads CASGLGTNQPQHF. For the CDR3, the DNA is TGTGCTAGTGGTTTGGGTACTAATCAGCCCCAGCATTTT.

Concerning this clonotype: At one end the junction does not follow the germline gene, possibly because of a read error. This sequence joins TRBV7-2 and TRBJ2-3; tentative D call: TRBD2 (5 bases). CDR3 length: 16 residues. Germline V gives CDR1 SGHTA, CDR2 FQGNSA. CDR3 in amino acids: CASSLVSSGGADTPYF. The CDR3 bases are TGTGCCAGCAGCTTAGTATCCAGCGGTGGTGCAGATACGCCGTATTTT. Full variable domain (missing parts from reference TRBV7-2 and TRBJ2-3): GAGVSQSPSNKVTEKGKDVELRCDPISGHTALYWYRQSLGQGLEFLIYFQGNSAPDKSGLPSDRFSAERTGGSVSTLTIQRTQQEDSAVYLCASSLVSSGGADTPYFGPGTRLTVL.

Points on this clonotype: Mismatch with germline at one junction end may stem from a read error. This chain joins TRBV5-3 and TRBJ2-2; D is unresolved. TRBV5-3 is noted as an ORF with a role that remains uncertain. The CDR3 consists of 16 residues. CDR3 nucleotides: TGTGCCAGCAGCTTTAAGTGGTCACAGAACACCGGGGAGCTGTTTTTT. Translating gives CASSFKWSQNTGELFF.

The chain recombines TRBV6-8 with TRBJ1-2; possible D gene TRBD1, 6 bases. The CDR3 has 18 residues. From germline, CDR1 is MNHGY and CDR2 SAAAGT. The germline V and J ends were trimmed by 4 bases and 0 bases, with 21 bases remaining between them. In nucleotides, the CDR3 is TGTGCCAGCAGTTCCCGGGGGGCCCCGCAAACTTCTAACTATGGCTACACCTTC. It specifies CASSSRGAPQTSNYGYTF.

In this sample, this clonotype turned up a few times. The V call is TRBV28, the J call TRBJ2-4; 10 bases are shared with TRBD2. V was pared by 5 bases and J by 0 bases, with 1 base of the junction left unmatched. This CDR3 contains 15 residues. Germline CDR1 MDHEN, CDR2 SYDVKM. CDR3 sequence: CASSRLAGAKNIQYF. DNA of the CDR3: TGTGCCAGCAGTCGACTAGCGGGAGCCAAAAACATTCAGTACTTC. The full variable domain, with the rest looked up from reference TRBV28 and TRBJ2-4, is DVKVTQSSRYLVKRTGEKVFLECVQDMDHENMFWYRQDPGLGLRLIYFSYDVKMKEKGDIPEGYSVSREKKERFSLILESASTNQTSMYLCASSRLAGAKNIQYFGAGTRLSVL.

The chain couples TRBV11-2 to TRBJ2-7, with D maybe TRBD2 (6 bases). V was trimmed by 2 bases and J by 2 bases, leaving 19 bases between them. The CDR3 totals 17 residues. Germline V lookup: CDR1 SGHAT, CDR2 FQNNGV. The CDR3 protein is CASSLRDSTIRTYEQYF. CDR3 coding DNA: TGTGCCAGCAGCTTACGGGACTCAACTATCAGAACCTACGAGCAGTACTTC.